The entry that follows covers one T cell receptor beta chain sequence. Its antigen is not known. Every subset had its genomic DNA shared out evenly among several immunoSEQ plates. The protocol was immunoSEQ multiplex PCR, while the TCRdb copy is restricted to in-frame clones and leaves out a portion. The table has about 1.1 million clones, 70% to 80% seen once. This record comes from a study of shared clonotypes between healthy human individuals. Study observations and caveats: Generation probability values for non-shared clonotypes were lower than those for clonotypes shared by all four donors. Larger richness was generally estimated for naive than memory subsets.

The CDR3 is made up of 16 amino acids. After removal of 7 bases from V and 0 bases from J, the junction contained 7 bases not matched to a gene. CDR1 and CDR2 (germline): SNHLY, FYNNEI. Every one of the donors was a Caucasian adult that lived in Nashville, Tennessee. The sequence was collected from a young man in good health. Some clones in this sample may be carry-over from other donors' samples. Sequenced sample: memory CD4+ T cells from PBMCs. Subset described: CD45RA-negative fraction. The chain links TRBV2 to TRBJ2-3; 10 positions agree with TRBD2. The CDR3 protein is CASTGLAVSSTDTQYF. The CDR3 DNA sequence: TGTGCCAGCACCGGACTAGCGGTCTCTAGCACAGATACGCAGTATTTT.